Detailed here is one TCR beta chain. The source of the sample is a study of OX40 agonist ivuxolimab in advanced cancers. The CDR3 is 14 amino acids. The V and J ends lost 3 bases and 9 bases, in that order; junction bases with no gene match: 8. The germline V gene has CDR1 MNHEY and CDR2 SVGAGI. Profiling relied on immunoSEQ multiplex PCR, and the TCRdb table lists in-frame clones only, not all of them. The profile shows about 76,000 clones, 85% to 90% of them singletons. The sequence was obtained from an adult with an advanced solid tumor such as melanoma, head and neck, liver or kidney cancer. J is TRBJ2-1 and V is TRBV6-5; 7 nucleotides line up with TRBD2. This specimen was CD4+ or CD8+ T cells sorted from blood, taken in a trial of the OX40 agonist ivuxolimab. The CDR3: CASSYAGEGTEQFF. The DNA of the CDR3 is TGTGCCAGCAGTTATGCGGGAGAGGGCACTGAGCAGTTCTTC.